These 27 T cell receptor beta chains were all obtained from the same sample, sequenced in a study of blood T cell repertoires in COVID-19. Repertoires were generated with immunoSEQ multiplex PCR, while TCRdb's copy carries only in-frame clones and drops some. The profile shows 25,000 to 35,000 clones, 86% of them singletons. Sequences were obtained from peripheral blood. The source is a human donor with active COVID-19. The donor label of this sample is uncertain.

V is TRBV7-9 and J is TRBJ2-7; D not certain. CDR3 length equals 15 residues. Looked up from germline, CDR1 is SEHNR and CDR2 is FQNEAQ (reference sequence). Trimming cost V 7 bases and J 0 bases, with 16 bases left between them. CDR3 coding DNA: TGTGCCAGCACCCCTAACCCTCTTTACTCCTACGAGCAGTACTTC. It is translated as CASTPNPLYSYEQYF.

The chain uses TRBV7-8 and TRBJ1-4; D gene unclear. CDR3 length equals 14 residues. The V and J ends lost 5 bases and 0 bases respectively, with 7 bases between them. Germline values: CDR1 SGHVS, CDR2 FQNEAQ. CDR3 residues: CASSLFSTNEKLFF. For the CDR3, the DNA is TGTGCCAGCAGCCTCTTCTCAACTAATGAAAAACTGTTTTTT.

The chain joins TRBV27 to TRBJ2-2, with D possibly TRBD2 on 6 matching bases. Deletions cut 6 bases from V and 5 bases from J, with 13 bases between. The CDR3 covers 14 residues. Per germline, CDR1 MNHEY and CDR2 SMNVEV (reference sequence). Here the CDR3 DNA reads TGTGCCAGCAGCGACTCCCGGGGGACCGGGGAGCTGTTTTTT. Its translation: CASSDSRGTGELFF.

The genes are TRBV6-5 and TRBJ1-2; D ambiguous. Looked up from germline, CDR1 is MNHEY and CDR2 is SVGAGI. The CDR3 runs 11 residues. Trimming removed 8 bases at V and 3 bases at J, with 7 bases between. The CDR3 region has the DNA TGTGCCAGCTCGGGGTACTATGGCTACACCTTC. Amino acid sequence: CASSGYYGYTF.

This rearrangement joins TRBV4-1 to TRBJ2-3; 12 bases are a match to TRBD2. CDR3 length equals 18 residues. J gave up 1 base and V 1 base, and 6 bases lay outside the gene matches. Germline lookup yields CDR1 MGHRA and CDR2 YSYEKL. CDR3 in DNA: TGCGCCAGCAGCCAAGGACTAGCGGGGGTCACCCGCACAGATACGCAGTATTTT. As protein: CASSQGLAGVTRTDTQYF.

This clone was detected only a few times. The junction does not match germline at one end; this may be a read error. CDR3 amino acids: CASSQARAQPSF. The DNA of the CDR3 is TGTGCCAGCAGCCAAGCGAGGGCGCAGCCCTCTTTT. This rearrangement joins TRBV4-2 to TRBJ1-4, with unresolved D. Germline CDR1 and CDR2: LGHNA and YNFKEQ. This CDR3 spans 12 amino acids.

The rearrangement uses TRBV5-1 and TRBJ2-1, with a tentative D call TRBD1 (6 bases). This CDR3 is built from 24 residues. Per the germline V gene, CDR1 is SGHRS and CDR2 is YFSETQ. The ends were cut back, 2 bases at V and 0 bases at J, with 36 bases in the middle. The CDR3 nucleotides read TGCGCCAGCAGCTTCCCGAGGTCCCCACCCGGGACAAGGGCCTTTAAAACCTCCTACAATGAGCAGTTCTTC. Amino acid sequence: CASSFPRSPPGTRAFKTSYNEQFF.

A single count supports this clone. This chain connects TRBV7-9 to TRBJ2-1; 10 bases align to TRBD2. The V and J ends lost 5 bases and 9 bases, in that order; junction bases with no gene match: 10. The CDR3 loop spans 15 amino acids. The germline V gene encodes CDR1 SEHNR and CDR2 FQNEAQ (reference sequence). The CDR3 reads CASSPSGSRSGEQFF. CDR3 in DNA: TGTGCCAGCAGCCCTAGCGGGAGCAGGTCAGGTGAGCAGTTCTTC.

J is TRBJ2-3 and V is TRBV27; no definite D call. Germline V lookup: CDR1 MNHEY, CDR2 SMNVEV (reference sequence). This CDR3 region has 15 residues. V lost 0 bases and J 5 bases, leaving 12 bases between the germline ends. CDR3 in amino acids: CASSLSRLAGDTQYF. The DNA for the CDR3 is TGTGCCAGCAGTTTATCGCGTCTTGCCGGAGATACGCAGTATTTT.

CDR3 amino acids: CASSPEGQGFYNEQFF. The CDR3 DNA sequence: TGTGCCAGCAGCCCGGAGGGACAGGGGTTCTACAATGAGCAGTTCTTC. The chain recombines TRBV14 with TRBJ2-1; 10 nucleotides agree with TRBD1. Germline trimming cut 4 bases from V and 3 bases from J; bases unmatched to any gene: 6. Germline CDR1 is SGHDN and CDR2 is FVKESK. This CDR3 is built from 16 residues. Looking up the rest from reference TRBV14 and TRBJ2-1 gives the full variable domain: EAGVTQFPSHSVIEKGQTVTLRCDPISGHDNLYWYRRVMGKEIKFLLHFVKESKQDESGMPNNRFLAERTGGTYSTLKVQPAELEDSGVYFCASSPEGQGFYNEQFFGPGTRLTVL.

The V call is TRBV7-9, the J call TRBJ1-1, with a possible D match to TRBD1 (5 bases). The CDR3 length is 15 residues. V lost 4 bases and J 4 bases, leaving 16 bases between the germline ends. Germline loops: CDR1 SEHNR, CDR2 FQNEAQ (reference sequence). The CDR3 coding sequence is TGTGCCAGCAGCTCGAGGTGGGGCAGCCGCACTGAAGCTTTCTTT. The encoded protein is CASSSRWGSRTEAFF.

The chain employs TRBV4-1 and TRBJ1-5; D gene ambiguous. CDR3 size: 12 residues. V was shortened by 1 base and J by 9 bases, with 7 bases between the two germline ends. CDR1 is MGHRA and CDR2 is YSYEKL in the germline V gene. Here the CDR3 DNA reads TGCGCCAGCAGCCAAGTGCGGGGGCCCCAGCATTTT. Protein product: CASSQVRGPQHF.

V and J are TRBV9 and TRBJ2-7, with 9 nucleotides matching TRBD1. The length of the CDR3 is 15 residues. The ends lost 4 bases at V and 0 bases at J; junction bases unmatched: 5. Germline CDR1 SGDLS, CDR2 YYNGEE. The CDR3 protein is CASSRQGDTSYEQYF. Here the CDR3 DNA reads TGTGCCAGCAGCAGACAGGGGGACACCTCCTACGAGCAGTACTTC.

The chain recombines TRBV15 with TRBJ1-3, with D perhaps matching TRBD1 (6 bases). CDR3 length: 15 amino acids. Per the germline V gene, CDR1 is LNHNV and CDR2 is YYDKDF (reference sequence). V lost 2 bases and J lost 2, with 10 bases in between. CDR3 in amino acids: CATSRNQGTGNTIYF. The CDR3 DNA reads as TGTGCCACCAGCAGAAATCAGGGGACTGGAAACACCATATATTTT.

The genes are TRBV5-1 and TRBJ2-1; 11 bases are shared with TRBD2. CDR3 size: 19 residues. Germline V gene data show CDR1 as SGHRS and CDR2 as YFSETQ. V lost 6 bases and J lost 8; bases outside the gene matches: 22. CDR3 in DNA: TGCGCCAGCATATCAGGGGAACCTGGACTAGCGGGCGGGGGCGATGAGCAGTTCTTC. Protein sequence: CASISGEPGLAGGGDEQFF.

V is TRBV9 and J is TRBJ1-4; 8 nucleotides line up with TRBD1. The CDR3 is 15 residues long. Germline values: CDR1 SGDLS, CDR2 YYNGEE. Losses at the gene ends were 3 bases for V and 2 bases for J; bases not matched to a gene: 3. CDR3 nucleotides: TGTGCCAGCAGCGCCAGACAGGGGACTAATGAAAAACTGTTTTTT. Protein sequence: CASSARQGTNEKLFF.

The chain joins TRBV2 to TRBJ1-5; possible D gene TRBD1, 5 bases. The V end was cut by 3 bases, the J end by 6 bases, with 9 bases between. Germline V gives CDR1 SNHLY, CDR2 FYNNEI. CDR3 length: 13 amino acids. CDR3 in DNA: TGTGCCAGCAGTGATCCTGGGGCTCAGCCCCAGCATTTT. It encodes CASSDPGAQPQHF.

The rearrangement joins TRBV3-1 (or the pseudogene TRBV3-2) to TRBJ2-1, with a possible D match to TRBD1 (5 bases). The CDR3 spans 14 residues. The germline V gene has CDR1 LGHDT and CDR2 YNNKEL (reference sequence). V was shortened by 1 base and J by 9 bases, with 13 bases between the two germline ends. The CDR3 loop reads CASSQVSGRGEQFF. Written as DNA, the CDR3 is TGTGCCAGCAGCCAAGTTTCAGGTAGGGGTGAGCAGTTCTTC.

The rearrangement uses TRBV7-9 and TRBJ2-7; 7 positions match TRBD1. J was trimmed by 2 bases and V by 1 base; bases with no gene match: 2. Germline V gene sequence: CDR1 SEHNR, CDR2 FQNEAQ (reference sequence). This CDR3 is 14 amino acids long. This chain's CDR3 is CASSLGDSTYEQYF. CDR3 bases: TGTGCCAGCAGCTTAGGGGACAGCACCTACGAGCAGTACTTC.

This clone was counted once. The gene calls are TRBV3-1 (or the pseudogene TRBV3-2) and TRBJ2-3, with 10 nucleotides matching TRBD2. CDR1 LGHDT and CDR2 YNNKEL come from the germline V gene (reference sequence). J gave up 8 bases and V 0 bases, and 8 bases lay outside the gene matches. The CDR3 length is 16 residues. The CDR3 DNA sequence: TGTGCCAGCAGCCAAGAAGCGGGGGGGCTGGTAGTTACGCAGTATTTT. This codes for CASSQEAGGLVVTQYF.

The rearrangement uses TRBV10-2 and TRBJ2-7, with 7 bases matching TRBD2. CDR1 and CDR2 from the germline V gene are WSHSY and SAAADI. The CDR3 sequence is 14 residues long. V lost 9 bases, J lost 3 bases, and 11 bases stayed unmatched. The CDR3 DNA sequence: TGCGCCAGTTCCGGGACTATCCAGATCTACGAGCAGTACTTC. Translated, it gives CASSGTIQIYEQYF.

The chain has TRBV11-3 and TRBJ2-2; TRBD1 agrees at 9 bases. The CDR3 contains 16 residues. Germline values: CDR1 SGHNT, CDR2 YENEEA. The V gene end was trimmed by 1 base and the J gene end by 3 bases; junction bases not matched to a gene: 3. DNA of the CDR3: TGTGCCAGCAGCTTAGGATGGACAGGGGACACCGGGGAGCTGTTTTTT. Protein product: CASSLGWTGDTGELFF.

The CDR3 DNA is TGCAGCATATGGACAGGGAATGGCTACACCTTC. Residues: CSIWTGNGYTF. The chain couples TRBV29-1 to TRBJ1-2; 8 nucleotides agree with TRBD1. This CDR3 region has 11 residues. CDR1 is SQVTM and CDR2 is ANQGSEA in the germline V gene. V shed 8 bases and J 6 bases; nucleotides not matched to a gene: 5.

This chain joins TRBV12-3 or TRBV12-4 and TRBJ2-5; D uncertain. The V end was cut by 5 bases, the J end by 7 bases, with 8 bases between. This CDR3 contains 11 residues. CDR3 amino acids: CASSGSWTQYF. The CDR3 DNA sequence: TGTGCCAGCAGTGGCTCTTGGACCCAGTACTTC.

This clone was picked up a small number of times. The chain has TRBV2 and TRBJ2-3, with 10 bases lining up with TRBD1. The CDR3 consists of 17 residues. The germline V gene has CDR1 SNHLY and CDR2 FYNNEI. Losses at the gene ends were 7 bases for V and 0 bases for J; bases not matched to a gene: 10. CDR3 coding DNA: TGTGCCAGCACGGGACAGGGGTGGCTTACTAGCACAGATACGCAGTATTTT. Its translation is CASTGQGWLTSTDTQYF.

The chain employs TRBV20-1 and TRBJ2-3; TRBD2 matches at 8 bases. Germline values: CDR1 DFQATT, CDR2 SNEGSKA (reference sequence). CDR3 size: 16 residues. The ends lost 3 bases at V and 3 bases at J; junction bases unmatched: 11. The CDR3 nucleotides read TGCAGTGCTAGTGGTTGGGCGGGAGGACCGACAGATACGCAGTATTTT. It specifies CSASGWAGGPTDTQYF.

This clone was seen just once. This rearrangement joins TRBV19 to TRBJ2-7, with D tentatively TRBD1 (5 bases). Trimming stripped 0 bases from V and 6 bases from J, with 18 bases between. The CDR3 length is 16 residues. Germline V CDR1 and CDR2: LNHDA, SQIVND (reference sequence). The CDR3 nucleotides are TGTGCCAGTAGTATAGATCTATCCACAGGATACATCGAGCAGTACTTC. It is translated as CASSIDLSTGYIEQYF.